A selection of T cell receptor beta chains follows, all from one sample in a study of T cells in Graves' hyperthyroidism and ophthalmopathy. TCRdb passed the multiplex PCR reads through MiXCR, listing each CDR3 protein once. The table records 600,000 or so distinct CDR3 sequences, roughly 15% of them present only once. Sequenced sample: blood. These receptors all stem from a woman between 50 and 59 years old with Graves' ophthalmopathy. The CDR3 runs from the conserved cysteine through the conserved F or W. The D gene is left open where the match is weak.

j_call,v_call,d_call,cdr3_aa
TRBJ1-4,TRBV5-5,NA,CASSGLVGEGAKEKLFF
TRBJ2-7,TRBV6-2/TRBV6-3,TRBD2,CASRRLAGVYEQYF
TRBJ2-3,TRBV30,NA,CAWTLNTDTQYF
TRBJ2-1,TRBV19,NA,CASSIASAKLYNEQFF
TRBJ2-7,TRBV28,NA,CASTLEAPYEQYF
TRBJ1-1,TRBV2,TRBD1,CASSSHRGSTEAFF
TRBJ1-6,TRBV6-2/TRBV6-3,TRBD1,CASIPGQGALSSPLHF
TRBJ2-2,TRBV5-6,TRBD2,CASSPANRDYFTGELFF
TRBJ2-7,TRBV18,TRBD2,CASSPPMSGSSFVQYF
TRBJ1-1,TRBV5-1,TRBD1,CASSYGQGGVNTEAFF
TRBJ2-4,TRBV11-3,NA,CASSLDGTRGNIQYF
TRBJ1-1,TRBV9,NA,CASSVLGNTEAFF
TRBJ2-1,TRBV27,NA,CASSLFRGEGSYNEQFF
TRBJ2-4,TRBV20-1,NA,CSASGMAKNIQYF
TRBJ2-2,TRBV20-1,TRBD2,CSASFGLAGGVGELFF
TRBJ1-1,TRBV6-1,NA,CASSEGRSTEAFF
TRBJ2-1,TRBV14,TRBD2,CASSQGVLREGHNEQFF
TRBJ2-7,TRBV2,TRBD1,CASSGDRGPSEQYF
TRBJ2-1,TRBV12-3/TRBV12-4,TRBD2,CASSPGLAGLSHNEQFF
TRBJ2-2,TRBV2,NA,CASTWSRGNTGELFF
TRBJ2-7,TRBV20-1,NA,CSALGGRTYEQYF
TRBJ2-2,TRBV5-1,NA,CASSLRDSLGGELFF
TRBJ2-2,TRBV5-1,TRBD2,CASSLFTSGRGGPTGELFF
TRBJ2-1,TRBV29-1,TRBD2,CSVVSREGYEQFF
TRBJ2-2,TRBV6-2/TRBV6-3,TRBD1,CASSYPRDSTNTGELFF
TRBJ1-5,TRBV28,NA,CASSLWRGGGNQPQHF
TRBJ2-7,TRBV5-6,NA,CATAHRRENSYEQYF
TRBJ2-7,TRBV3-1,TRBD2,CASSQSGLAYSYEQYF
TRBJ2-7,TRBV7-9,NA,CASSHETGLYEQYF
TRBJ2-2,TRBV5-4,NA,CASSIEGGQNTGELFF
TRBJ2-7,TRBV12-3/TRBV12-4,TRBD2,CASSLARREGRYEQYF
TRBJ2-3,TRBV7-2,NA,CASSLRMADTQYF
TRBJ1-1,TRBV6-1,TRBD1,CASRDRGTAEAFF
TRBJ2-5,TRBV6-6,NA,CASSYTRKAPETQYF
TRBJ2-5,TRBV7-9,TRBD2,CASSLSGSGWSETQYF
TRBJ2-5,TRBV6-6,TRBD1,CASSYSELTGGKETQYF
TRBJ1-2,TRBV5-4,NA,CASSPPPGRNNYGYTF
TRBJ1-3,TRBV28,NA,CANSLSGAGGNTIYF
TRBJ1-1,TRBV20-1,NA,CSAPKNTDASF
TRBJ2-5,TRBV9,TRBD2,CASSIASGSLGETQYF
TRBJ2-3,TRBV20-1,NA,CSARGSSFTDTQYF
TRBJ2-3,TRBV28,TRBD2,CASSLISGRAGKSTDTQYF
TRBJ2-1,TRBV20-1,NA,CVRGPYNEQFF